Listed here are 31 T cell receptor beta chains from one sample, sequenced in a study of human T cells and chemical hapten exposure. Using its own MiXCR run on the 5' RACE reads, TCRdb lists one record per CDR3 protein. The sample lists 110,000 or so distinct CDR3 sequences, approximately 20% occurring once. Unfractionated whole blood served as the source for total RNA extraction. The receptors derive from a human donor in good health.

This clonotype was seen only a few times. This chain links TRBV10-3 with TRBJ1-1, with D unresolved. The CDR3 runs 11 residues. Germline CDR1 is ENHRY and CDR2 is SYGVKD. V lost 10 bases, J lost 8 bases, and 14 bases lay in between. CDR3 in DNA: TGTGCCACGCGATCGGATTTGGAAGCTTTCTTT. Translation: CATRSDLEAFF.

Only a few counts were recorded for this clonotype. The chain combines TRBV5-1 with TRBJ1-1, with D possibly matching TRBD1 (6 bases). Looked up from germline, CDR1 is SGHRS and CDR2 is YFSETQ. Trimming pared 4 bases from V and 5 bases from J, leaving 12 bases between. The CDR3 has 13 amino acids. CDR3 protein: CASSQDRRTEAFF. The CDR3 nucleotides read TGCGCCAGCAGCCAAGACAGGAGGACTGAAGCTTTCTTT. Filled out from reference TRBV5-1 and TRBJ1-1, the complete variable domain reads KAGVTQTPRYLIKTRGQQVTLSCSPISGHRSVSWYQQTPGQGLQFLFEYFSETQRNKGNFPGRFSGRQFSNSRSEMNVSTLELGDSALYLCASSQDRRTEAFFGQGTRLTVV.

This clonotype was counted once. The chain is built from TRBV6-5 and TRBJ2-1, with 9 nucleotides matching TRBD1. The CDR3 sequence is 15 residues long. V lost 6 bases to trimming and J lost 3 bases; unmatched junction nucleotides: 6. Germline CDR1 reads MNHEY; CDR2 reads SVGAGI. CDR3 sequence (DNA): TGTGCCAGCAGAGAGGACAGGGGCATCTACAATGAGCAGTTCTTC. Residues: CASREDRGIYNEQFF.

The CDR3 protein is CASSRVSGTGANVLTF. CDR3 DNA: TGTGCCAGCAGTAGGGTTTCCGGAACGGGGGCCAACGTCCTGACTTTC. The chain combines TRBV27 with TRBJ2-6; no firm D call. CDR1 is MNHEY and CDR2 is SMNVEV in the germline V gene (reference sequence). This CDR3 has 16 amino acids. With 5 bases removed from V and 4 bases from J, the gap between germline ends came to 15 bases.

This clonotype was counted a few times. V is TRBV4-1 and J is TRBJ1-5; 10 bases align to TRBD1. The CDR3 loop spans 16 amino acids. Germline V CDR1 and CDR2: MGHRA, YSYEKL. V was clipped by 1 base and J by 6 bases; unmatched bases: 6. DNA of the CDR3: TGCGCCAGCAGCCAAGTTCGGTGGACAGGGGGTCAGCCCCAGCATTTT. Translating it yields CASSQVRWTGGQPQHF.

This clonotype showed up just a few times. This chain joins TRBV18 and TRBJ2-5; no definite D call. This CDR3 is 13 amino acids long. V was pared by 2 bases and J by 0 bases, with 4 bases between. Germline V gene data show CDR1 as KGHSH and CDR2 as LQKENI. The CDR3 spells CASSPSYQETQYF. CDR3 nucleotides: TGTGCCAGCTCACCATCTTACCAAGAGACCCAGTACTTC.

This clonotype turned up a few times. This rearrangement joins TRBV5-1 to TRBJ2-7, with 8 nucleotides matching TRBD2. Germline lookup yields CDR1 SGHRS and CDR2 YFSETQ. The CDR3 is made up of 16 amino acids. V shed 0 bases, J shed 2 bases, and the junction held 7 bases outside the gene matches. The CDR3 bases are TGCGCCAGCAGCTTGGCGCCTAGCGGGCCCGCCTACGAGCAGTACTTC. This translates into CASSLAPSGPAYEQYF. The full variable domain, completed using reference TRBV5-1 and TRBJ2-7, is KAGVTQTPRYLIKTRGQQVTLSCSPISGHRSVSWYQQTPGQGLQFLFEYFSETQRNKGNFPGRFSGRQFSNSRSEMNVSTLELGDSALYLCASSLAPSGPAYEQYFGPGTRLTVT.

In this sample, this clonotype turned up a few times. The rearrangement uses TRBV27 and TRBJ1-2; D possibly corresponds to TRBD1 (6 bases). CDR1 is MNHEY, CDR2 SMNVEV, per germline (reference sequence). This CDR3 has 14 residues. V dropped 3 bases and J dropped 7 bases, with 15 bases sitting between them. The CDR3 protein is CASSLAQGVFGYTF. CDR3 nucleotides: TGTGCCAGCAGTTTGGCACAGGGTGTCTTTGGCTACACCTTC.

V and J are TRBV20-1 and TRBJ1-5, with D perhaps matching TRBD1 (6 bases). This CDR3 is built from 15 residues. The ends were cut back, 6 bases at V and 7 bases at J, with 22 bases in the middle. Germline loops: CDR1 DFQATT, CDR2 SNEGSKA (reference sequence). The CDR3 loop reads CSAVPGARTHQPQHF. CDR3 nucleotide sequence: TGCAGTGCCGTACCGGGGGCGAGGACCCACCAGCCCCAGCATTTT.

This chain connects TRBV2 to TRBJ1-2; D perhaps matches TRBD1 (6 bases). From germline, CDR1 is SNHLY and CDR2 FYNNEI. V was pared by 5 bases and J by 6 bases, with 13 bases between. The CDR3 length is 13 residues. CDR3 amino acids: CASSRQEANGYTF. The CDR3 DNA reads as TGTGCCAGCAGTCGACAGGAGGCGAATGGCTACACCTTC. Combining the CDR3 with reference TRBV2 and TRBJ1-2 gives the whole variable domain EPEVTQTPSHQVTQMGQEVILRCVPISNHLYFYWYRQILGQKVEFLVSFYNNEISEKSEIFDDQFSVERPDGSNFTLKIRSTKLEDSAMYFCASSRQEANGYTFGSGTRLTVV.

The chain joins TRBV2 to TRBJ2-3; the match to TRBD1 covers 7 bases. Germline assignment: CDR1 SNHLY and CDR2 FYNNEI. Germline trimming cut 5 bases from V and 2 bases from J; bases unmatched to any gene: 7. The CDR3 extends over 15 amino acids. This CDR3 reads CASSKDRADTDTQYF. The CDR3 DNA reads as TGTGCCAGCAGTAAAGACAGGGCGGACACAGATACGCAGTATTTT.

The rearrangement joins TRBV27 to TRBJ2-1; 9 bases fit TRBD2. The CDR3 contains 14 residues. Germline values: CDR1 MNHEY, CDR2 SMNVEV (reference sequence). V gave up 5 bases and J gave up 7 bases; unmatched junction bases: 6. CDR3 loop: CASSIVAGANEQFF. CDR3 bases: TGTGCCAGCAGTATAGTAGCGGGAGCGAATGAGCAGTTCTTC.

The chain combines TRBV10-3 with TRBJ1-2; D might be TRBD1 (6 bases). V lost 2 bases, J lost 7 bases, and 20 bases lay in between. CDR1 is ENHRY, CDR2 SYGVKD, per germline. This CDR3 has 16 amino acids. CDR3 residues: CAISETHKGGSTGYTF. In DNA, the CDR3 is TGTGCCATCAGTGAGACTCATAAGGGGGGGTCGACTGGCTACACCTTC.

The V and J genes are TRBV7-9 and TRBJ2-3; 8 positions match TRBD2. Germline V gene lookup returns CDR1 SEHNR and CDR2 FQNEAQ (reference sequence). V dropped 6 bases and J dropped 0; count of bases not matched to a gene: 5. The CDR3 is 15 amino acids. The CDR3 bases are TGTGCCAGCAGTTCGAGCGGGAGTAGCACAGATACGCAGTATTTT. It is translated as CASSSSGSSTDTQYF.

V is TRBV28 and J is TRBJ1-4; the match to TRBD1 covers 11 bases. Germline V gene sequence: CDR1 MDHEN, CDR2 SYDVKM. CDR3 length: 19 amino acids. V was pared by 4 bases and J by 2 bases, with 12 bases of the junction left unmatched. CDR3 in amino acids: CASSSPGQGVPGTNEKLFF. In DNA, the CDR3 is TGTGCCAGCAGTTCCCCGGGACAGGGGGTCCCGGGGACTAATGAAAAACTGTTTTTT.

V usage is TRBV7-8 and J usage is TRBJ2-1, with TRBD2 matching over 9 bases. J lost 7 bases, V lost 4 bases, and 8 bases had no gene match. The CDR3 is made up of 15 amino acids. Per the germline V gene, CDR1 is SGHVS and CDR2 is FQNEAQ. The CDR3 loop is CASSSERGVGNEQFF. The CDR3 DNA reads as TGTGCCAGCAGCTCTGAGCGGGGGGTAGGAAATGAGCAGTTCTTC.

The J gene is TRBJ1-1, the V gene TRBV29-1, with D possibly being TRBD1 (6 bases). V lost 8 bases and J 3 bases, leaving 13 bases between the germline ends. CDR1 is SQVTM and CDR2 is ANQGSEA in the germline V gene. This CDR3 has 12 residues. The CDR3 coding sequence is TGCAGCCTACAGGGTTTGGACACTGAAGCTTTCTTT. It yields the protein CSLQGLDTEAFF.

This clonotype turned up a few times. The genes are TRBV5-1 and TRBJ2-1; unclear D gene. The germline CDR1 and CDR2 sequences are SGHRS and YFSETQ. This CDR3 is built from 15 residues. Trimming left V 0 bases short and J 2 bases short, with 9 bases between. The CDR3 DNA reads as TGCGCCAGCAGCTTGGTGCGATCCCCCTACAATGAGCAGTTCTTC. It codes for CASSLVRSPYNEQFF.

This chain uses TRBV28 with TRBJ2-1; the match to TRBD1 covers 7 bases. This CDR3 contains 14 residues. V shed 1 base, J shed 7 bases, and the junction held 4 bases outside the gene matches. Germline V CDR1 and CDR2: MDHEN, SYDVKM. The CDR3 is CASSLYRGGNEQFF. DNA of the CDR3: TGTGCCAGCAGTTTATACAGGGGTGGGAATGAGCAGTTCTTC.

The chain links TRBV6-5 to TRBJ1-1; D not certain. This CDR3 has 11 amino acids. Germline V gives CDR1 MNHEY, CDR2 SVGAGI. The V gene lost 10 bases and the J gene lost 2 bases, with 8 bases spanning the gap. The chain's CDR3 is CATSGNTEAFF. The CDR3 DNA reads TGTGCCACCTCCGGAAACACTGAAGCTTTCTTT.

The table lists this clonotype with a few counts. The chain links TRBV28 to TRBJ2-7; D call uncertain. The germline V gene has CDR1 MDHEN and CDR2 SYDVKM. Trimming left V 3 bases short and J 2 bases short, with 8 bases between. This CDR3 is built from 13 residues. The CDR3 here is CASSLIGTYEQYF. The CDR3 nucleotides read TGTGCCAGCAGTTTGATTGGGACCTACGAGCAGTACTTC.

There are a few counts of this clonotype. The J gene is TRBJ2-7, the V gene TRBV11-2, with no clear D. Germline V gives CDR1 SGHAT, CDR2 FQNNGV. Trimming left V 0 bases short and J 6 bases short, with 6 bases between. The CDR3 is 12 residues long. CDR3 sequence (DNA): TGTGCCAGCAGCTTAGATAGGGTCGAGCAGTACTTC. Amino acid sequence: CASSLDRVEQYF.

This clonotype turned up a few times. This chain connects TRBV4-2 to TRBJ2-3, with 7 bases fitting TRBD2. The V segment lost 0 bases and the J segment 2 bases; nucleotides outside the gene matches: 8. The CDR3 has 17 amino acids. Germline CDR1 reads LGHNA; CDR2 reads YNFKEQ. The CDR3 sequence: CASSQEGASGSTDTQYF. As DNA, the CDR3 is TGTGCCAGCAGCCAAGAGGGAGCTAGCGGATCCACAGATACGCAGTATTTT.

Only a few counts were recorded for this clonotype. The chain links TRBV2 to TRBJ2-2; weak D call: TRBD1 (6 bases). V lost 7 bases and J lost 4, with 16 bases in between. CDR3 length equals 15 residues. Germline V gives CDR1 SNHLY, CDR2 FYNNEI. CDR3 DNA sequence: TGTGCCAGCACGGGGACGGACAGCCTCACCGGGGAGCTGTTTTTT. This gives the protein CASTGTDSLTGELFF.

This clonotype has ten or more counts. The chain recombines TRBV12-3 or TRBV12-4 with TRBJ2-1, with no clear D. The ends were cut back, 5 bases at V and 5 bases at J, with 16 bases in the middle. CDR3 length: 15 residues. The CDR3 sequence is CASSARRSMDNEQFF. The DNA of the CDR3 is TGTGCCAGCAGTGCCCGGCGGAGTATGGACAATGAGCAGTTCTTC.

The J gene is TRBJ1-1, the V gene TRBV5-6, with 9 bases identical to TRBD1. V gave up 4 bases and J gave up 4 bases; unmatched junction bases: 5. The CDR3 sequence is 14 residues long. Germline V CDR1 and CDR2: SGHDT, YYEEEE. CDR3 residues: CASSPRDRVTEAFF. CDR3 DNA: TGTGCCAGCAGCCCCCGGGACAGGGTCACTGAAGCTTTCTTT.

The chain combines TRBV13 with TRBJ2-3; unclear D gene. CDR1 PRHDT and CDR2 FYEKMQ come from the germline V gene (reference sequence). The CDR3 sequence is 18 residues long. The ends were cut back, 5 bases at V and 6 bases at J, with 27 bases in the middle. This CDR3 is CASSKRPLGGSPSDTQYF. In nucleotides, the CDR3 is TGTGCCAGCAGCAAACGCCCTTTGGGCGGCTCCCCGTCGGATACGCAGTATTTT.

The table lists this clonotype with a few counts. This chain joins TRBV7-6 and TRBJ2-5, with 14 nucleotides matching TRBD2. The CDR3 contains 20 residues. Germline assignment: CDR1 SGHVS and CDR2 FNYEAQ. V dropped 4 bases and J dropped 1; count of bases not matched to a gene: 14. CDR3 bases: TGTGCCAGCAGCTCGACCGGGACTAGCGGGAGTCTAATCTTCCAAGAGACCCAGTACTTC. The encoded protein is CASSSTGTSGSLIFQETQYF. Using reference TRBV7-6 and TRBJ2-5 for the parts outside the CDR3, the full variable domain is GAGVSQSPRYKVTKRGQDVALRCDPISGHVSLYWYRQALGQGPEFLTYFNYEAQQDKSGLPNDRFSAERPEGSISTLTIQRTEQRDSAMYRCASSSTGTSGSLIFQETQYFGPGTRLLVL.

The rearrangement joins TRBV27 to TRBJ2-5; D gene ambiguous. V lost 5 bases and J lost 1, with 11 bases in between. The CDR3 covers 14 residues. Germline values: CDR1 MNHEY, CDR2 SMNVEV (reference sequence). CDR3 residues: CASSLGRSQETQYF. Written as DNA, the CDR3 is TGTGCCAGCAGTCTTGGACGGTCCCAAGAGACCCAGTACTTC.

The genes are TRBV15 and TRBJ2-1; 9 bases map to TRBD2. Germline V gene lookup returns CDR1 LNHNV and CDR2 YYDKDF (reference sequence). Trimming removed 0 bases from V and 5 bases from J; junction bases left unmatched: 2. The CDR3 length is 15 residues. CDR3 nucleotide sequence: TGTGCCACCAGCAGAGACCCTAGCGGGAACAATGAGCAGTTCTTC. This sequence encodes CATSRDPSGNNEQFF.

CDR3 sequence: CASSPGLVTDTQYF. The DNA of the CDR3 is TGTGCCAGCAGCCCCGGACTAGTGACAGATACGCAGTATTTT. J is TRBJ2-3 and V is TRBV11-2; 7 nucleotides align to TRBD2. Germline-derived CDR1 and CDR2 are SGHAT and FQNNGV. CDR3 length: 14 amino acids. The V gene end was trimmed by 5 bases and the J gene end by 3 bases; junction bases not matched to a gene: 5.